Below are 19 T cell receptor beta chains sequenced from a single sample in a study of brain T cells in children with intractable seizures. The method was immunoSEQ multiplex PCR; TCRdb's version includes in-frame clones alone and lacks a portion of them. The table shows about 40,000 clones, with roughly 90% occurring only once. The sequenced sample was peripheral blood, obtained at surgery. The source of these receptors is a girl aged 2-10 years with tuberous sclerosis and intractable seizures.

In nucleotides, the CDR3 is TGTGCCAGCAGCAATCGGGACGGAAACCAACTGTACAATGAGCAGTTCTTC. It encodes CASSNRDGNQLYNEQFF. The chain links TRBV27 to TRBJ2-1; D is perhaps TRBD1 or TRBD2 (5 bases each). The V end was cut by 6 bases, the J end by 4 bases, with 22 bases between. The CDR3 is made up of 17 amino acids. CDR1 is MNHEY and CDR2 is SMNVEV in the germline V gene (reference sequence).

The V and J genes are TRBV5-1 and TRBJ1-3; a weak D match, TRBD1 (5 bases). V was trimmed by 0 bases and J by 7 bases, leaving 17 bases between them. Germline V CDR1 and CDR2: SGHRS, YFSETQ. The CDR3 extends over 16 amino acids. CDR3 amino acids: CASSLVPGSEANTIYF. CDR3 DNA: TGCGCCAGCAGCTTGGTGCCAGGGTCGGAGGCTAACACCATATATTTT.

This chain joins TRBV6-5 and TRBJ2-7; D is perhaps TRBD1 (6 bases). V was trimmed by 6 bases and J by 2 bases, leaving 11 bases between them. The CDR3 runs 13 residues. Looked up from germline, CDR1 is MNHEY and CDR2 is SVGAGI. The CDR3 nucleotides read TGTGCCAGCAGACAAGGACAGCCCTACGAGCAGTACGTC. It is translated as CASRQGQPYEQYV.

V and J are TRBV27 and TRBJ2-7; D gene ambiguous. The CDR3 covers 13 residues. V lost 6 bases and J 3 bases, leaving 12 bases between the germline ends. Germline-derived CDR1 and CDR2 are MNHEY and SMNVEV (reference sequence). The chain's CDR3 is CASRHPALYEQYV. The CDR3 nucleotides are TGTGCCAGCAGACACCCGGCCCTCTACGAGCAGTACGTC.

V is TRBV27 and J is TRBJ2-1; 7 bases agree with TRBD2. This CDR3 spans 15 amino acids. Germline CDR1 reads MNHEY; CDR2 reads SMNVEV (reference sequence). Trimming removed 8 bases from V and 2 bases from J; junction bases left unmatched: 9. CDR3 amino acids: CASGLAGNPYNEQFF. In DNA, the CDR3 is TGTGCCAGCGGATTAGCGGGCAACCCCTACAATGAGCAGTTCTTC.

The count of this clone is one. The chain has TRBV5-6 and TRBJ2-1; TRBD2 is a possible D gene (5 bases). The ends were cut back, 4 bases at V and 1 base at J, with 15 bases in the middle. Germline lookup yields CDR1 SGHDT and CDR2 YYEEEE. The CDR3 length is 16 residues. The CDR3 reads CASSVLVSPSYNEQFF. The CDR3 DNA is TGTGCCAGCAGCGTACTAGTCTCGCCTTCCTACAATGAGCAGTTCTTC.

The chain is built from TRBV10-3 and TRBJ2-3; the D is unclear. Germline values: CDR1 ENHRY, CDR2 SYGVKD. Between the trimmed V and J ends, which lost 11 bases and 0 bases, there was a span of 18 bases. The CDR3 has 15 amino acids. The CDR3 nucleotides are TGTGCCTACCGCGTAGGATTCGCTAGCACAGATACGCAGTATTTT. It encodes CAYRVGFASTDTQYF.

The chain is built from TRBV7-2 and TRBJ1-5; 9 nucleotides match TRBD1. Germline assignment: CDR1 SGHTA and CDR2 FQGNSA. Trimming removed 5 bases from V and 7 bases from J; junction bases left unmatched: 9. CDR3 length equals 15 residues. CDR3 DNA: TGTGCCAGCAGCCCGGGGGACAGGGTGAAGCAGCCCCAGCATTTT. Residues: CASSPGDRVKQPQHF. The full variable domain, its missing parts supplied by reference TRBV7-2 and TRBJ1-5, is GAGVSQSPSNKVTEKGKDVELRCDPISGHTALYWYRQSLGQGLEFLIYFQGNSAPDKSGLPSDRFSAERTGGSVSTLTIQRTQQEDSAVYLCASSPGDRVKQPQHFGDGTRLSIL.

V gene TRBV4-2 combines with J gene TRBJ2-2; D call uncertain. The CDR3 has 16 amino acids. Germline CDR1 and CDR2: LGHNA and YNFKEQ. V was clipped by 0 bases and J by 0 bases, with 8 bases between them. CDR3 amino acids: CASSQDWATNTGELFF. CDR3 nucleotide sequence: TGTGCCAGCAGCCAAGATTGGGCTACGAACACCGGGGAGCTGTTTTTT.

This chain links TRBV27 with TRBJ1-6; D is undetermined. CDR3 length: 14 residues. Germline assignment: CDR1 MNHEY and CDR2 SMNVEV (reference sequence). Trimming shortened V by 4 bases and J by 0 bases, and 4 bases separated the two germline ends. The CDR3 DNA reads as TGTGCCAGCAGTTACAGCTCCTATAATTCACCCCTCCACTTT. Amino acids: CASSYSSYNSPLHF.

This rearrangement joins TRBV19 to TRBJ2-5; D is unclear. The CDR3 runs 14 residues. Germline-derived CDR1 and CDR2 are LNHDA and SQIVND (reference sequence). V dropped 6 bases and J dropped 1 base, with 12 bases sitting between them. The CDR3 bases are TGTGCCAGTAGACGTACAGTTGGCCAAGAGACCCAGTACTTC. Translation: CASRRTVGQETQYF.

This chain uses TRBV2 with TRBJ2-3, with TRBD1 matching 7 bases. The CDR3 spans 23 residues. The V and J ends lost 4 bases and 0 bases, in that order; junction bases with no gene match: 28. CDR1 SNHLY and CDR2 FYNNEI come from the germline V gene. In DNA, the CDR3 is TGTGCCAGCAGTGGGGAACCACGAGCCGGGACAGATAAGACCGGACCTAGCACAGATACGCAGTATTTT. It specifies CASSGEPRAGTDKTGPSTDTQYF.

This clone was counted a single time. The rearrangement joins TRBV6-2 or TRBV6-3 to TRBJ2-5, with D uncertain. V was pared by 2 bases and J by 3 bases, with 13 bases between. The CDR3 sequence is 15 residues long. Germline loops: CDR1 MNHEY, CDR2 SVGEGT. The CDR3 is CASSYEVWQKETQYF. The CDR3 DNA follows: TGTGCCAGCAGTTACGAAGTTTGGCAGAAAGAGACCCAGTACTTC.

The J gene is TRBJ1-5, the V gene TRBV11-2; a possible D gene is TRBD1 (5 bases). In germline, CDR1 is SGHAT, CDR2 FQNNGV. The V and J ends lost 1 base and 2 bases respectively, with 15 bases between them. This CDR3 region has 17 residues. The chain's CDR3 is CASSLGSGWLGNQPQHF. The CDR3 DNA reads TGTGCCAGCAGCTTAGGCTCAGGGTGGTTGGGCAATCAGCCCCAGCATTTT.

The genes are TRBV19 and TRBJ1-2; possibly TRBD1 for D (5 bases). The CDR3 contains 15 residues. V lost 4 bases to trimming and J lost 0 bases, with 12 bases between them. The germline V gene has CDR1 LNHDA and CDR2 SQIVND (reference sequence). The CDR3 region is CASSTFDSSNYGYTF. Here the CDR3 DNA reads TGTGCCAGTAGTACCTTTGACAGTTCTAACTATGGCTACACCTTC.

This clone came up a few times. The chain has TRBV6-5 and TRBJ1-6; a possible D gene is TRBD1 (6 bases). V lost 2 bases and J lost 6, with 11 bases in between. CDR1 is MNHEY, CDR2 SVGAGI, per germline. This CDR3 contains 15 residues. The CDR3 DNA reads as TGTGCCAGCAGTTACCGCAGACAGGCTAATTCACCCCTCCACTTT. Protein sequence: CASSYRRQANSPLHF.

This chain uses TRBV24-1 with TRBJ2-5; 7 bases fit TRBD2. The CDR3 has 13 amino acids. Looked up from germline, CDR1 is KGHDR and CDR2 is SFDVKD. After removal of 7 bases from V and 2 bases from J, the junction contained 3 bases not matched to a gene. DNA of the CDR3: TGTGCCACCAGCCGGGGAGGGCAAGAGACCCAGTACTTC. This gives the protein CATSRGGQETQYF.

This chain connects TRBV9 to TRBJ2-1, with D perhaps given as TRBD1 or TRBD2 (6 bases each). V was cut by 4 bases and J by 0 bases, with 14 bases left in between. The CDR3 runs 16 residues. Per the germline V gene, CDR1 is SGDLS and CDR2 is YYNGEE. CDR3 nucleotides: TGTGCCAGCAGCCCGAGGGGGGTCCCCTCCTACAATGAGCAGTTCTTC. Its protein product is CASSPRGVPSYNEQFF.

This chain links TRBV12-5 with TRBJ1-2; D is ambiguous. Germline loops: CDR1 LGHNT, CDR2 FRNRAP. This CDR3 has 14 amino acids. Trimming left V 6 bases short and J 6 bases short, with 17 bases between. In nucleotides, the CDR3 is TGTGCTAGTGGCCTCGGACCTACCTTTGATGGCTACACCTTC. It yields the protein CASGLGPTFDGYTF.